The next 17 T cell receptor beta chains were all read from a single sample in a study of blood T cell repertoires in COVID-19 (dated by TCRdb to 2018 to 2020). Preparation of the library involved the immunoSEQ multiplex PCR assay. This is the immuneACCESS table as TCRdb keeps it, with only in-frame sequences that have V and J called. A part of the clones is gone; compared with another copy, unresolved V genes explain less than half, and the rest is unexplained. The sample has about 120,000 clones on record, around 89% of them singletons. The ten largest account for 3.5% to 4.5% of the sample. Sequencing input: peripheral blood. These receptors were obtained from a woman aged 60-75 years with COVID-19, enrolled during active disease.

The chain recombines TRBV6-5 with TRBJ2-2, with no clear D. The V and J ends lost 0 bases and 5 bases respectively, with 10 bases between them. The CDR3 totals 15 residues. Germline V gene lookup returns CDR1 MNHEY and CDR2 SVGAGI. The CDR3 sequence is CASSYSYHTTGELFF. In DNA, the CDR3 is TGTGCCAGCAGTTACTCGTACCATACAACCGGGGAGCTGTTTTTT.

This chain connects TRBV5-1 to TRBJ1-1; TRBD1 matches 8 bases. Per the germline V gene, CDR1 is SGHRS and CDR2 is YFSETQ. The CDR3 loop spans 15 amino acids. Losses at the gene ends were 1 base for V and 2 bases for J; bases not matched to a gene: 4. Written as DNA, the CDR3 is TGCGCCAGCAGCTTGTCAGGGGGCGGCAACACTGAAGCTTTCTTT. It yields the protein CASSLSGGGNTEAFF. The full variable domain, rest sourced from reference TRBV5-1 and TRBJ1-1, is KAGVTQTPRYLIKTRGQQVTLSCSPISGHRSVSWYQQTPGQGLQFLFEYFSETQRNKGNFPGRFSGRQFSNSRSEMNVSTLELGDSALYLCASSLSGGGNTEAFFGQGTRLTVV.

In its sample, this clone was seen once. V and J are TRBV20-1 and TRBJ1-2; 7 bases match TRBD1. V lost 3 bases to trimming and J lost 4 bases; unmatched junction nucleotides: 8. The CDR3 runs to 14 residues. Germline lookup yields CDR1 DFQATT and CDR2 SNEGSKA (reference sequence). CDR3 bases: TGCAGTGCTAGTCCAACAGGGGACCCCTATGGCTACACCTTC. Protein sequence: CSASPTGDPYGYTF.

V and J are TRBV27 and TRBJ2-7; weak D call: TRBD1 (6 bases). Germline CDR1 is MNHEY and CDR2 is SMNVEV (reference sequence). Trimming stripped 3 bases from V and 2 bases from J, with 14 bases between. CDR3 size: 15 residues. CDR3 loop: CASSFIRTAPYEQYF. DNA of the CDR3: TGTGCCAGCAGTTTTATCCGGACAGCCCCCTACGAGCAGTACTTC.

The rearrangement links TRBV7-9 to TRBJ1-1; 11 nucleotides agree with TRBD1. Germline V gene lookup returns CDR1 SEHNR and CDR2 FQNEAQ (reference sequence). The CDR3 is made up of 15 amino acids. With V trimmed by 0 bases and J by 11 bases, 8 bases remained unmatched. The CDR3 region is CASSLASGTGGDAFF. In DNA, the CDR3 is TGTGCCAGCAGCTTAGCGTCCGGGACAGGGGGTGACGCTTTCTTT.

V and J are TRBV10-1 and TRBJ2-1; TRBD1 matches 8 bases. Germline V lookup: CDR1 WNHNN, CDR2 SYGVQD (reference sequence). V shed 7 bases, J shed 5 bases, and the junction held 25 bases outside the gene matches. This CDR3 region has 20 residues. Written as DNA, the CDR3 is TGCGCCAGCATCCTGGGGACAGGAGAAAAAGCCGAGAATCCCCACAATGAGCAGTTCTTC. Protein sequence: CASILGTGEKAENPHNEQFF.

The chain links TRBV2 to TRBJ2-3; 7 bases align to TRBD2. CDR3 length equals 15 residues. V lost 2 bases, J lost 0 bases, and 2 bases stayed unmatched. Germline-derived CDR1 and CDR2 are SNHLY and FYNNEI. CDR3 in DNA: TGTGCCAGCAGTGAAAATAGCGGGAGCACAGATACGCAGTATTTT. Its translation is CASSENSGSTDTQYF.

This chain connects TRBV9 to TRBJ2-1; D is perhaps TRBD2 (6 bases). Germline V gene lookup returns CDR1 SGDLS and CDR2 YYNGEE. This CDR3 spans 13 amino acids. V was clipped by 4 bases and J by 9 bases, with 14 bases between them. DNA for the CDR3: TGTGCCAGCAGCATATTCAGGGAGGCTGAGCAGTTCTTC. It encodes CASSIFREAEQFF.

Here the CDR3 DNA reads TGTGCCACCAGCATACGACAGGGATCTGACACCGGGGAGCTGTTTTTT. Its protein is CATSIRQGSDTGELFF. The chain couples TRBV15 to TRBJ2-2, with 7 positions matching TRBD1. Germline V gene sequence: CDR1 LNHNV, CDR2 YYDKDF (reference sequence). The CDR3 contains 16 residues. V lost 4 bases, J lost 3 bases, and 8 bases stayed unmatched.

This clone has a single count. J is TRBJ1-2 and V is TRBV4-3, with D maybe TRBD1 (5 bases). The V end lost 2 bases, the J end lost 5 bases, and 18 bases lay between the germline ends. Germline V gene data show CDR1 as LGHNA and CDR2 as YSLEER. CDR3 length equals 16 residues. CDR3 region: CASSQRSDSSGYGYTF. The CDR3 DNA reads TGCGCCAGCAGCCAAAGGTCTGACAGCTCCGGATATGGCTACACCTTC.

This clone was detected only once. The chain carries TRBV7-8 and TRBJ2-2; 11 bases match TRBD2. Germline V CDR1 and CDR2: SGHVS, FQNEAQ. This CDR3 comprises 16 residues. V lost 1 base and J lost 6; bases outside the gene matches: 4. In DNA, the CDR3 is TGTGCCAGCAGCTTAGTAGCGGGGGGGCTTGCCGGGGAGCTGTTTTTT. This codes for CASSLVAGGLAGELFF. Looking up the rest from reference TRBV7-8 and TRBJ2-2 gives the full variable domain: GAGVSQSPRYKVAKRGQDVALRCDPISGHVSLFWYQQALGQGPEFLTYFQNEAQLDKSGLPSDRFFAERPEGSVSTLKIQRTQQEDSAVYLCASSLVAGGLAGELFFGEGSRLTVL.

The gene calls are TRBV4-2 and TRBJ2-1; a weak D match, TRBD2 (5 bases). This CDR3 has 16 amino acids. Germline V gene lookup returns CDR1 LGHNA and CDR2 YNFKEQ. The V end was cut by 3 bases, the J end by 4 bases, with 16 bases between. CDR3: CASSQSARTGYNEQFF. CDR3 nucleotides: TGTGCCAGCAGCCAGTCCGCGAGGACGGGGTACAATGAGCAGTTCTTC.

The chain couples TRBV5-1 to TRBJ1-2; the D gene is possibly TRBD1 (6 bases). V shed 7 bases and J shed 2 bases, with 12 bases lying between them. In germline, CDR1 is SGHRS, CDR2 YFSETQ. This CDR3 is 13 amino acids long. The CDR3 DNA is TGCGCCAGCGGACACAGGGAGAACTATGGCTACACCTTC. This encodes CASGHRENYGYTF.

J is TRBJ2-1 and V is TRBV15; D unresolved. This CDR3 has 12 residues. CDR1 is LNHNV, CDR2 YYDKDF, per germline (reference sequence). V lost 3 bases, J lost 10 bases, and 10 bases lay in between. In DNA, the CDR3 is TGTGCCACCAGCAGGAATACTGAGGAGCAGTTCTTC. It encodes CATSRNTEEQFF.

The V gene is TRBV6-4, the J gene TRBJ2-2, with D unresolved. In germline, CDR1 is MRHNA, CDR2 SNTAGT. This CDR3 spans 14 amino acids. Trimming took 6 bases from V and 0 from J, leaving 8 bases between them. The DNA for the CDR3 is TGTGCCAGCAGCTCGGGTCCGAACACCGGGGAGCTGTTTTTT. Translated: CASSSGPNTGELFF.

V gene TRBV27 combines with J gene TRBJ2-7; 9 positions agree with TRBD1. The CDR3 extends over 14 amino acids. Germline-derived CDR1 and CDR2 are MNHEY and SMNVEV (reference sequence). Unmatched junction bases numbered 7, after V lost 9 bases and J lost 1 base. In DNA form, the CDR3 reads TGTGCCAGTAAACCGGGACAGGGATCCTACGAGCAGTACTTC. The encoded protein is CASKPGQGSYEQYF.

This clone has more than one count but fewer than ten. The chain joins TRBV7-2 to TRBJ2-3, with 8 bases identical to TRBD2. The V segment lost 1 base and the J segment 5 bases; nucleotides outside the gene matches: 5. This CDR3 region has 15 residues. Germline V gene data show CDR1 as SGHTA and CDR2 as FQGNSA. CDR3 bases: TGTGCCAGCAGCTTAGGCGGGGGGCGGGTAGATACGCAGTATTTT. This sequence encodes CASSLGGGRVDTQYF. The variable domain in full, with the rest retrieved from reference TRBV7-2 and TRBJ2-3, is GAGVSQSPSNKVTEKGKDVELRCDPISGHTALYWYRQSLGQGLEFLIYFQGNSAPDKSGLPSDRFSAERTGGSVSTLTIQRTQQEDSAVYLCASSLGGGRVDTQYFGPGTRLTVL.